This TCR beta chain was recovered during a study of cytomegalovirus exposure and HLA in healthy donors. General study findings and limits: Most TCR sequences were rare, but some public TCRs occurred in many donors.

The V segment lost 5 bases and the J segment 4 bases; nucleotides outside the gene matches: 12. This CDR3 has 17 residues. Germline CDR1 is SGHTA and CDR2 is FQGNSA. In the PCR, 60 Vbeta and 13 Jbeta primers were used. Repertoires were generated with immunoSEQ multiplex PCR, while TCRdb's copy carries only in-frame clones and drops some. The specimen's table records more than 140,000 clones. A word on this clone: Its antigen remains unidentified.

This clonotype originated in a woman aged 18-35 years in good health and CMV-seronegative. V and J are TRBV7-2 and TRBJ2-2; 8 bases are shared with TRBD2. Sequencing was carried out using PBMCs. As DNA, the CDR3 is TGTGCCAGCAGCCGAAGACCGGGACTAGGGAGCACCGGGGAGCTGTTTTTT. This encodes CASSRRPGLGSTGELFF.